This T cell receptor (beta chain) was identified in a study of blood T cell repertoires in COVID-19. The overall study: The samples span acute and convalescent COVID-19 from the United States, Italy and Spain. PBMCs, B-cell-depleted T cells, or T cells provided the cDNA or gDNA that made up the material.

Original data processing: The authors estimated nucleated cell counts from reference gene primer amplification. Generated by immunoSEQ multiplex PCR, the TCRdb table keeps only in-frame clones and is missing some. V and J calls and clone size follow that table, whereas D and trimming were derived from the DNA. The table lists roughly 110,000 clones, around 83% of them singletons, with under 8% in the top ten. Germline V gives CDR1 SGHNT, CDR2 YYREEE (reference sequence). V shed 4 bases, J shed 10 bases, and the junction held 6 bases outside the gene matches. This CDR3 comprises 15 residues. The TCR originated in a man in his 70s with acute or convalescent COVID-19. The sample was peripheral blood. The J gene is TRBJ1-6, the V gene TRBV5-4; TRBD1 agrees at 12 bases. CDR3 residues: CASSKRGQGASPLHF. Written as DNA, the CDR3 is TGTGCCAGCAGCAAAAGGGGACAGGGGGCCTCACCCCTCCACTTT.